These T cell receptor beta chains were read from a single sample in a study of cytomegalovirus exposure and HLA in healthy donors. Libraries were prepared by immunoSEQ multiplex PCR; TCRdb keeps only in-frame clonotypes and omits some of them. The listing contains about 130,000 clones. Sequencing used PBMCs. The source is a man younger than 40 in good health and CMV-seronegative. CDR3s include the opening cysteine and the closing phenylalanine or tryptophan. The D gene is left open where the match is weak.

D | J | V | CDR3 | DNA
TRBD2 | TRBJ2-7 | TRBV9 | CASSESGLAGQEQYF | TGTGCCAGCAGCGAATCGGGACTAGCGGGACAGGAGCAGTACTTC
TRBD2 | TRBJ2-7 | TRBV28 | CASSGARERYEQYF | TGTGCCAGCAGTGGAGCGCGGGAGCGCTACGAGCAGTACTTC
- | TRBJ2-1 | TRBV5-1 | CASSLTSGLIVHNEQFF | TGCGCCAGCAGCTTGACCTCAGGTTTGATAGTGCACAATGAGCAGTTCTTC
- | TRBJ1-2 | TRBV10-3 | CAINSGGYNYGYTF | TGTGCCATCAATTCGGGGGGGTATAACTATGGCTACACCTTC
- | TRBJ2-3 | TRBV28 | CASRPNSRGTDTQYF | TGTGCCAGCAGACCCAACAGCAGGGGCACAGATACGCAGTATTTT
- | TRBJ2-1 | TRBV28 | CASSSRGPSSYNEQFF | TGTGCCAGCAGTTCGCGGGGGCCCAGCTCCTACAATGAGCAGTTCTTC
TRBD1 | TRBJ2-1 | TRBV5-6 | CASSLGQGSSYNEQFF | TGTGCCAGCAGCTTGGGACAGGGCAGCTCCTACAATGAGCAGTTCTTC
- | TRBJ2-6 | TRBV5-1 | CASSPTGFGANVLTF | TGCGCCAGCAGCCCCACGGGGTTTGGGGCCAACGTCCTGACTTTC
- | TRBJ1-2 | TRBV28 | CASSSVAGAWGYTF | TGTGCCAGCAGTTCTGTGGCCGGAGCTTGGGGCTACACCTTC
TRBD1 | TRBJ2-7 | TRBV29-1 | CSAVDRDGYEQYF | TGCAGCGCCGTTGACAGGGATGGTTACGAGCAGTACTTC
- | TRBJ2-6 | TRBV4-1 | CASSHLTGKPPGANVLTF | TGCGCCAGCAGCCATCTGACAGGAAAACCGCCGGGGGCCAACGTCCTGACTTTC
- | TRBJ2-3 | TRBV2 | CASRGSVRADTQYF | TGTGCCAGCAGAGGTAGCGTTAGAGCAGATACGCAGTATTTT
- | TRBJ1-2 | TRBV18 | CASSADIDYGYTF | TGTGCCAGCTCAGCCGACATAGACTATGGCTACACCTTC
- | TRBJ2-3 | TRBV6-1 | CASSAAGTDTQYF | TGTGCCAGCAGTGCCGCGGGCACAGATACGCAGTATTTT
- | TRBJ1-5 | TRBV19 | CASSIEGREFSNQPQHF | TGTGCCAGTAGTATAGAGGGCCGTGAGTTTAGCAATCAGCCCCAGCATTTT
TRBD1 | TRBJ1-6 | TRBV7-3 | CASSSGQLNSPLHF | TGTGCCAGCAGCTCGGGACAGCTAAATTCACCCCTCCACTTT
- | TRBJ1-1 | TRBV6-6 | CASSYQTDSAFF | TGTGCCAGCAGTTACCAGACAGATTCAGCTTTCTTT
TRBD1 | TRBJ1-4 | TRBV6-1 | CASSSTGYNEKLFF | TGTGCCAGCAGCTCGACAGGGTATAATGAAAAACTGTTTTTT
- | TRBJ2-2 | TRBV30 | CAWSELPVTGELFF | TGTGCCTGGAGTGAGCTTCCCGTTACCGGGGAGCTGTTTTTT
- | TRBJ2-1 | TRBV4-2 | CASSQDVAGAYNEQFF | TGTGCCAGCAGCCAAGATGTAGCAGGGGCCTACAATGAGCAGTTCTTC
TRBD1 | TRBJ2-7 | TRBV13 | CASSAAGTGPYEQYF | TGTGCCAGCAGCGCCGCGGGGACAGGGCCCTACGAGCAGTACTTC
TRBD1 | TRBJ2-1 | TRBV5-1 | CASSWGDRNNEQFF | TGCGCCAGCAGCTGGGGGGACAGGAACAATGAGCAGTTCTTC
- | TRBJ1-2 | TRBV10-3 | CAISQDLEGGYTF | TGTGCCATCAGCCAGGACCTTGAGGGTGGCTACACCTTC